This is a list of T cell receptor beta chains from one sample in a study of cytomegalovirus exposure and HLA in healthy donors. TCRdb's copy holds only in-frame clones and misses some; the assay was immunoSEQ multiplex PCR. The profile shows some 110,000 clones, 10% of them singletons. What was sequenced was PBMCs. The receptors originated from a man aged 40-55 years in good health and CMV-seropositive. Both conserved end residues are part of each CDR3. A D gene is named only where the DNA matches it firmly. Not all rows give a size; the values are once, few, many and, for expanded clones, a class.

TRBV9,-,TRBJ2-1,13,-,TGTGCCAGCAGCGTAGGACTAGTTACGGAGCAGTTCTTC,CASSVGLVTEQFF
TRBV7-9,-,TRBJ2-3,15,few,TGTGCCAGCAGCTTAAAGCGGAGAATCGGAGATAAGCAGTATTTT,CASSLKRRIGDKQYF
TRBV7-3,-,TRBJ2-1,17,few,TGTGCCAGCAGCTTAACGGCGGGGATATTCGATATAGGTGAGCAGTTCTTC,CASSLTAGIFDIGEQFF
TRBV2,-,TRBJ1-4,13,-,TGTGCCAGCTCCGCGGAGATGAAAGAAAAACTGTTTTTT,CASSAEMKEKLFF
TRBV2,TRBD1,TRBJ1-3,16,-,TGTGCCAGCAGTGAAGGACAGGGGACTTCTGGAAACACCATATATTTT,CASSEGQGTSGNTIYF
TRBV5-1,TRBD2,TRBJ2-3,16,few,TGCGCCAGCAGCTTAAGGACTAGCGGGAGTACAGATACGCAGTATTTT,CASSLRTSGSTDTQYF
TRBV6-5,-,TRBJ1-2,12,many,TGTGCCAGCAGAACGACAGGACACGGCTACACCTTC,CASRTTGHGYTF
TRBV10-1,-,TRBJ1-5,15,-,TGCGCCAGGATAACCTTAGGGCAGGGGAATCAGCCCCAGCATTTT,CARITLGQGNQPQHF
TRBV9,TRBD1,TRBJ2-7,15,-,TGTGCCAGCAGCGTCGGACAGGGGGTAGCTTACGAGCAGTACTTC,CASSVGQGVAYEQYF
TRBV27,TRBD1,TRBJ1-1,15,few,TGTGCCAGTAGACAGGGTTTCCTCGGAGAGTACAAAGCTTTCTTT,CASRQGFLGEYKAFF
TRBV7-9,TRBD2,TRBJ2-3,15,-,TGTGCCAGCAGCTCGACTAGCGGGAGGGCAGATACGCAGTATTTT,CASSSTSGRADTQYF
TRBV9,TRBD2,TRBJ2-1,15,many,TGTGCCAGCAGCGTGGGACTAGCGGGATACAATGAGCAGTTCTTC,CASSVGLAGYNEQFF
TRBV29-1,-,TRBJ1-4,15,-,TGCAGCGTTGGGCAATCCAGGGCCACTAATGAAAAACTGTTTTTT,CSVGQSRATNEKLFF
TRBV7-2,TRBD2,TRBJ2-2,14,-,TGTGCCAGCAGCCTTATGAGCGGGGTCGGGGAGCTGTTTTTT,CASSLMSGVGELFF
TRBV4-2,TRBD2,TRBJ2-3,16,few,TGTGCCAGCAGCCAAGGGGTAGCGGGTCGCACAGATACGCAGTATTTT,CASSQGVAGRTDTQYF
TRBV25-1,TRBD1,TRBJ2-7,15,few,TGTGCCAGCAGTGAGGGACAGGGCGTCGACTACGAGCAGTACTTC,CASSEGQGVDYEQYF
TRBV5-1,TRBD2,TRBJ2-7,14,-,TGCGCCAGCAGCTTAACTAGCGGGAGCCCCGAGCAGTACTTC,CASSLTSGSPEQYF
TRBV28,-,TRBJ1-1,13,few,TGTGCCAGCAGTTCACAGGAGAACACTGAAGCTTTCTTT,CASSSQENTEAFF
TRBV11-2,-,TRBJ1-5,12,-,TGTGCCAGCAGCGCCCAGGGTGGGCCCCAGCATTTT,CASSAQGGPQHF
TRBV7-2,-,TRBJ2-5,15,-,TGTGCCAGCAGCTTAGGTAGTGGGCAGATCGAGACCCAGTACTTC,CASSLGSGQIETQYF
TRBV7-9,TRBD1,TRBJ2-7,13,-,TGTGCCAGCAGCTTAGCTAGTAGGGACAGTCCCCGCTTC,CASSLASRDSPRF
TRBV5-1,-,TRBJ1-2,16,-,TGCGCCAGCAGCTTGGGGGCCCTGCAGGGTTCGAGTGGCTACCCCTTC,CASSLGALQGSSGYPF
TRBV5-6,-,TRBJ2-2,14,few,TGTGCCAGCAAGAAACAGGCTAACACCGGGGAGCTGTTTTTT,CASKKQANTGELFF
TRBV6-5,-,TRBJ2-1,14,-,TGTGCCAGCAAAAGCCATCGAACTTACAATGAGCAGTTCTTC,CASKSHRTYNEQFF
TRBV6-5,-,TRBJ1-2,13,few,TGTGCCAGCAGCGACAGGACTCACTATGGCTACACCTTC,CASSDRTHYGYTF
TRBV25-1,TRBD2,TRBJ2-1,15,-,TGTGCCAGCAGTCCAGGACTAGCGGGAGGGGGGTGGCAGTTCTTC,CASSPGLAGGGWQFF
TRBV12-5,-,TRBJ2-3,13,few,TGTGCTAGTGGTTTGGTAAATCGAGATACGCAGTATTTT,CASGLVNRDTQYF
TRBV28,TRBD2,TRBJ2-2,15,few,TGTGCCAGCCGGGGGGAGGGAGAAGAAACCGGGGAGCTGTTTTTT,CASRGEGEETGELFF
TRBV7-3,TRBD2,TRBJ2-6,15,few,TGTGCCAGCAGTCCCAGCGGGACCGGGGCCAACGTCCTGACTTTC,CASSPSGTGANVLTF
TRBV7-9,-,TRBJ2-7,12,few,TGTGCCAGCAGCCCGGGGTCCTACGAGCAGTACTTC,CASSPGSYEQYF
TRBV5-1,-,TRBJ1-1,14,-,TGCGCCAGCAGCTTGGACAGTACGAACACTGAAGCTTTCTTT,CASSLDSTNTEAFF
TRBV4-1,TRBD1,TRBJ2-7,16,few,TGCGCCAGCAGCCAAGATCCAGGGGGCATCTCCTACGAGCAGTACTTC,CASSQDPGGISYEQYF
TRBV6-5,TRBD1,TRBJ1-2,16,-,TGTGCCAGCAGTTACCCGACTCCGACAGGGTATGCTGGCTACACCTTC,CASSYPTPTGYAGYTF
TRBV28,TRBD2,TRBJ2-3,15,-,TGTGCCAGCAGCTATAGCGGGAGGGCCTCAGATACGCAGTATTTT,CASSYSGRASDTQYF
TRBV7-9,-,TRBJ2-5,13,-,TGTGCCAGCAGCTCGGGACTTTATGAGACCCAGTACTTC,CASSSGLYETQYF
TRBV19,-,TRBJ2-2,14,few,TGTGCCAGTAGGAGGACAGTGAACACCGGGGAGCTGTTTTTT,CASRRTVNTGELFF
TRBV14,-,TRBJ2-3,20,-,TGTGCCAGCAGCCAAGTGTACCTTTCAACAGGGAAGGTTTTTATAGATACGCAGTATTTT,CASSQVYLSTGKVFIDTQYF
TRBV5-1,TRBD1,TRBJ2-7,14,few,TGCGCCAGCAGCCAACAGGGGGGCTCCTACGAGCAGTACTTC,CASSQQGGSYEQYF
TRBV5-6,TRBD2,TRBJ2-5,16,few,TGTGCCAGCAGCTTTGGCGGGAGGGCCGTAGGAGAGACCCAGTACTTC,CASSFGGRAVGETQYF
TRBV2,-,TRBJ1-4,14,-,TGTGCCAGCAGTGAAGGGTCCGGAGGTGAAAAACTGTTTTTT,CASSEGSGGEKLFF
TRBV25-1,-,TRBJ2-2,13,-,TGTGCCAGCAGTGAATTATACACCGGGGAGCTGTTTTTT,CASSELYTGELFF